This TCR beta chain derives from a study of T cell responses to AZD1222 COVID-19 vaccine (dated by TCRdb to the early 2020s). Study-wide context: TCR sequencing covered over 230 trial participants: about 210 given two doses of AZD1222 and about 26 given two doses of MenACWY control vaccine. Enrollment into the trials was organized by age into subgroups of 18-55, 56-69 and 70-plus years, and those subgroups contained around 150, 28 and 57 TCR-sequenced participants, respectively. Overall study results and their limits: Vaccine-associated CD4 TCRs spanned the whole spike protein, with dominant responses in regions 160-218 and 743-854. Nearly half of unique spike-specific TCRs reportedly recognized epitopes outside regions mutated in the B.1.351 and B.1.1.7 variants. After two AZD1222 doses, both the breadth and the depth of spike-specific TCRs were significantly higher than at day 0 and than in MenACWY recipients. Participants were mostly white British and included more females than males, and it was suggested by the authors that clonal diversity may have been underestimated. Only 5 to 7 AZD1222 recipients were SARS-CoV-2 seropositive at baseline, limiting conclusions about previously exposed vaccinees. Because no day 14 peak-response samples were available, the repertoires could be characterized only after the peak T cell response. The 56-69-year group was small, and its depth increase did not reach significance, likely because of low power.

The time point label, as the study defines it: baseline before first vaccination. In light of the paper, this sample's treatment or condition label describes: meningococcal conjugate vaccine given as trial control. Samples from vaccinated people were obtained from the UK trials COV001 and COV002, which included a single-blind randomized controlled phase 2/3 trial of AZD1222 (ChAdOx1 nCoV-19) in healthy adults. For TCRbeta chain sequencing, PBMC samples from trial participants were taken at day 0 and at day 28 after the second dose. The V end gives up 0 bases and the J end 3 bases, leaving 10 bases in the junction not matched to a gene. There are 17 amino acids in the CDR3, from cysteine to phenylalanine inclusive. This entry keeps only the CDR3 DNA: 51 bases, framed from base 1. From the germline V gene, CDR1 is LGHNA and CDR2 is YNFKEQ. Only one count was recorded for this clone. The clone's antigen remains unknown. One base away there is no much larger clone; base qualities are not given.

The CDR3 regions of human TCRbeta chains were analyzed by immunosequencing. As for the authors' bioinformatics: Repertoire TCRs were matched against a reference library of SARS-CoV-2-specific TCRs generated with the MIRA antigen-specificity platform. Breadth meant the fraction of unique TCRs that were SARS-CoV-2-associated, whereas depth meant the fraction of total T cells that were SARS-CoV-2-associated. Each spike-specific TCR was assigned to its reactive spike region and to a CD4 or CD8 class using the MIRA data. Log10-transformed breadth and depth values were compared by one-way ANOVA with Sidak's multiple comparisons tests. The table comes from immuneACCESS by way of TCRdb, which keeps in-frame sequences with V and J called. Part of the clones is missing from these tables; in studies checked, under half for an unresolved V gene and the rest for unknown reasons. Clonal size and the V and J genes are those of that table, whereas D and trimming came from the DNA. Within this sample are 150,000 to 200,000 clones, with around 86% of them counted one time only. 2.5% to 3% of the sample goes to the ten largest clones.

The V and J segments used are TRBV4-2 and TRBJ2-7; 8 bases in the junction line up with TRBD1. This sequence originates from an adult in good health. This material consisted of peripheral blood, taken on day 0 of MenACWY control vaccination. The sequence in DNA is TGTGCCAGCAGCCAAGAGACAACGGGACAGGTTGTCTACGAGCAGTACTTC. Its translation reads: CASSQETTGQVVYEQYF.